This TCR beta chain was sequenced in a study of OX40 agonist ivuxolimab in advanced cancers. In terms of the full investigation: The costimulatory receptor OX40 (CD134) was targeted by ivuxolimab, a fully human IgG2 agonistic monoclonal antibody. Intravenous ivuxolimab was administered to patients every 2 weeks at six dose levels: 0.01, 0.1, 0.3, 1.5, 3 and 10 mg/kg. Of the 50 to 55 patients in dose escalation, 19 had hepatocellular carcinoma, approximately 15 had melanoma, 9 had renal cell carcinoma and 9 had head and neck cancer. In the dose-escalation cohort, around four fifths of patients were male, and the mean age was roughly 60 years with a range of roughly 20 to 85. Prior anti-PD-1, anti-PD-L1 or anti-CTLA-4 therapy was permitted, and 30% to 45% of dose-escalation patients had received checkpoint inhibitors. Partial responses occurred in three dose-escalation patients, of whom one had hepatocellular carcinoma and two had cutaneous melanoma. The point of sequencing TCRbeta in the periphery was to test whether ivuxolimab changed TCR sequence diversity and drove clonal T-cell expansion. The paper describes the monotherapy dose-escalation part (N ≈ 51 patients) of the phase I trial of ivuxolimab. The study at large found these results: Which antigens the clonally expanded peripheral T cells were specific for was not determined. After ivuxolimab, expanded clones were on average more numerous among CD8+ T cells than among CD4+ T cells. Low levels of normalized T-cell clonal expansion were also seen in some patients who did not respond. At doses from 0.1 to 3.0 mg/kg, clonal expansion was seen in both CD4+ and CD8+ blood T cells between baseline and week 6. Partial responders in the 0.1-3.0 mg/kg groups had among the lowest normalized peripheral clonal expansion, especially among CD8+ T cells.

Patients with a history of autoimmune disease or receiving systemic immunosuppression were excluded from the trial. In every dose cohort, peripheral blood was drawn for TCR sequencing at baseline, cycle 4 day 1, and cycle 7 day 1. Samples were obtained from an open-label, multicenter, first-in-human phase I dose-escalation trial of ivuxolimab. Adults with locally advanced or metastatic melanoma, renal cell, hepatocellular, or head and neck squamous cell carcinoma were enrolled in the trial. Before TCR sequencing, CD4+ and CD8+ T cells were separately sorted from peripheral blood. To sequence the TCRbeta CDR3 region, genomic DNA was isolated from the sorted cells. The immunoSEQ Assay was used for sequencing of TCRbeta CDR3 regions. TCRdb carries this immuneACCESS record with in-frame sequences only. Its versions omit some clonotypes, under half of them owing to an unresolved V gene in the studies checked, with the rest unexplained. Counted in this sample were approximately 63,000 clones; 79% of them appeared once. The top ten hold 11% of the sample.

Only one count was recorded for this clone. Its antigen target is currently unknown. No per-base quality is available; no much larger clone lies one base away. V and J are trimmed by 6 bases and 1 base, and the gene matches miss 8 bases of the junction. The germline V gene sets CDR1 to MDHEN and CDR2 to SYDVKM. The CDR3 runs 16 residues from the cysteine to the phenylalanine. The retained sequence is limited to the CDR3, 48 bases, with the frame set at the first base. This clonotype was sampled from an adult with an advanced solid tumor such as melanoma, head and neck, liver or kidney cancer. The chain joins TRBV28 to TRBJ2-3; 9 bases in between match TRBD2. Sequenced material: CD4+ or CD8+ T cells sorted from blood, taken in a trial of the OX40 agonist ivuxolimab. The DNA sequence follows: TGTGCCAGCAGCCCCCCTAGCGGGGTGCGCACAGATACGCAGTATTTT. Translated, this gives CASSPPSGVRTDTQYF.